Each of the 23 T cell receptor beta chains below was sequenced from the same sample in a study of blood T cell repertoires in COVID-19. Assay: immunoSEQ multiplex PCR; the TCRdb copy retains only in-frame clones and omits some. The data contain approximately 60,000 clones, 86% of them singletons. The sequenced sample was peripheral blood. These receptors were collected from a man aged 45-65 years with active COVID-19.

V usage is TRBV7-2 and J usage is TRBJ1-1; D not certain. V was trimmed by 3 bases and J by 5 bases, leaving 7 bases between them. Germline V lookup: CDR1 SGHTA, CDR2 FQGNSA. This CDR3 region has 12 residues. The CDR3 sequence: CASSFTKTEAFF. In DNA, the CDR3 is TGTGCCAGCAGCTTTACAAAGACTGAAGCTTTCTTT.

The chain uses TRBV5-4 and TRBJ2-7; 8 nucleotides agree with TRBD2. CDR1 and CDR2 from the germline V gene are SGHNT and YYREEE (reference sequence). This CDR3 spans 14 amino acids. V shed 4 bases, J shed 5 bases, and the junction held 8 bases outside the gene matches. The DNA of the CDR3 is TGTGCCAGCAGCCAGGGGAGCGGGGGCGACGAGCAGTACTTC. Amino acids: CASSQGSGGDEQYF.

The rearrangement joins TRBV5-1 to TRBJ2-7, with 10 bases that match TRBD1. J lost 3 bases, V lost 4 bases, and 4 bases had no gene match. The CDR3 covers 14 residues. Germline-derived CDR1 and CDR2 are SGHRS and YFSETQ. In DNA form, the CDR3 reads TGCGCCAGCAGCGGAGACAGGGGGCACTACGAGCAGTACTTC. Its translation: CASSGDRGHYEQYF.

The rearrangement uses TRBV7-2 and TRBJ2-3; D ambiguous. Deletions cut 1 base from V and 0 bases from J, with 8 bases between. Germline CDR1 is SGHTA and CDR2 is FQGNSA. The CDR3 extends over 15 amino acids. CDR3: CASSLVSGSTDTQYF. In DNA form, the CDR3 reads TGTGCCAGCAGCTTAGTTTCCGGTAGCACAGATACGCAGTATTTT.

The chain's CDR3 is CASSSLDTQYF. CDR3 DNA: TGTGCCAGCAGCTCACTAGATACGCAGTATTTT. V is TRBV7-2 and J is TRBJ2-3; no firm D call. This CDR3 has 11 residues. The germline gives CDR1 SGHTA, CDR2 FQGNSA. Trimming removed 4 bases at V and 5 bases at J, with 4 bases between.

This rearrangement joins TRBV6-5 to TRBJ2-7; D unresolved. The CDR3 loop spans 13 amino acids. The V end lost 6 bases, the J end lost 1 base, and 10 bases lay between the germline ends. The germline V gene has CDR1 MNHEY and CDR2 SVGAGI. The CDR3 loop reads CASRYPGSYEQYF. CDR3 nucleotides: TGTGCCAGCAGGTACCCCGGGTCCTACGAGCAGTACTTC.

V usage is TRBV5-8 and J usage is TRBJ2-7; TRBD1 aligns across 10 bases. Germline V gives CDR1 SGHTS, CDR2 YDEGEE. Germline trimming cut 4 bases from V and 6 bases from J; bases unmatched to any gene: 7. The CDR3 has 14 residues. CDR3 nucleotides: TGTGCCAGCAGCCATGACAGGGGGCCCGGCGAGCAGTACTTC. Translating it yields CASSHDRGPGEQYF.

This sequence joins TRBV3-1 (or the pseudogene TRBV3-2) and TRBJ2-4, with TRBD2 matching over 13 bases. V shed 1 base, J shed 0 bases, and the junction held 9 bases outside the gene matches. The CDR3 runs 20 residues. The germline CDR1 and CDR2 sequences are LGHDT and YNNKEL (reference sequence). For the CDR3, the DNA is TGTGCCAGCAGCCAAGGGACCGGGACTAGCGGGGACATAGCCAAAAACATTCAGTACTTC. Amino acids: CASSQGTGTSGDIAKNIQYF.

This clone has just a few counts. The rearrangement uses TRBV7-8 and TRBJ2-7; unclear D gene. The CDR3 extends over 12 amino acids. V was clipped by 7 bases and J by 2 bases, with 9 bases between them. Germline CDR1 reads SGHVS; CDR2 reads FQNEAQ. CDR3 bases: TGTGCCAGCACCCTAAATCCCTACGAGCAGTACTTC. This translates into CASTLNPYEQYF. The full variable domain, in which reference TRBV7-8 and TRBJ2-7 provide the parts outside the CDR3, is GAGVSQSPRYKVAKRGQDVALRCDPISGHVSLFWYQQALGQGPEFLTYFQNEAQLDKSGLPSDRFFAERPEGSVSTLKIQRTQQEDSAVYLCASTLNPYEQYFGPGTRLTVT.

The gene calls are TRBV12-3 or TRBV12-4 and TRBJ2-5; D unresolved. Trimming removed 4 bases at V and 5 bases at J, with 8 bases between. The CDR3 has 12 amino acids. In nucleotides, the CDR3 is TGTGCCAGCAGTTCCCAGAGGGAGACCCAGTACTTC. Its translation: CASSSQRETQYF.

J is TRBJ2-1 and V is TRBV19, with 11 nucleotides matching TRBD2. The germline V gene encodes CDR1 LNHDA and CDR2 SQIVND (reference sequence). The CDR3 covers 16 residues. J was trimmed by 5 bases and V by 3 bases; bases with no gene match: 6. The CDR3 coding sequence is TGTGCCAGTAGTATTAAAACTAGCGGGAGTCACAATGAGCAGTTCTTC. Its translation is CASSIKTSGSHNEQFF.

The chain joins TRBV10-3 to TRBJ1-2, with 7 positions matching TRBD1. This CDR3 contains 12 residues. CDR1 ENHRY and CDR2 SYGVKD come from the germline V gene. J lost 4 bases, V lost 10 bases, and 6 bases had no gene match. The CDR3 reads CATGTEGYGYTF. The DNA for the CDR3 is TGTGCCACCGGGACAGAGGGCTATGGCTACACCTTC.

CDR3: CATSRDLLNYEQYF. The CDR3 DNA sequence: TGTGCCACCAGCAGAGATCTACTTAACTACGAGCAGTACTTC. The V and J genes are TRBV15 and TRBJ2-7; D unresolved. Per the germline V gene, CDR1 is LNHNV and CDR2 is YYDKDF (reference sequence). V was shortened by 0 bases and J by 3 bases, with 9 bases between the two germline ends. CDR3 size: 14 residues.

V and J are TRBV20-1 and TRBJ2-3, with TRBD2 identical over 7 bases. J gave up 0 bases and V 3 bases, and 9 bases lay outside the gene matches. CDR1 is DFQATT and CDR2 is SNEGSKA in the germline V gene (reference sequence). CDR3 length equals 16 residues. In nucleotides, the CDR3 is TGCAGTGCTAGTTCCGGGAGGCGGAGTAGCACAGATACGCAGTATTTT. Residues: CSASSGRRSSTDTQYF.

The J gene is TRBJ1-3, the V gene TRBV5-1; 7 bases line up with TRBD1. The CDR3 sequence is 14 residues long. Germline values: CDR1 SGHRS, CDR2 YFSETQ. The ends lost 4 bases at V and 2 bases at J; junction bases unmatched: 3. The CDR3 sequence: CASSPGTAGNTIYF. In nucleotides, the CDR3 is TGCGCCAGCAGCCCGGGGACAGCTGGAAACACCATATATTTT.

The CDR3 reads CASSLFGGTGGAEQYF. CDR3 bases: TGTGCCAGCAGCTTATTCGGAGGGACAGGGGGCGCAGAGCAGTACTTC. The J gene is TRBJ2-7, the V gene TRBV11-1; 12 bases fit TRBD1. Germline V lookup: CDR1 SGHAT, CDR2 FQDESV (reference sequence). This CDR3 region has 16 residues. V lost 2 bases to trimming and J lost 7 bases; unmatched junction nucleotides: 9.

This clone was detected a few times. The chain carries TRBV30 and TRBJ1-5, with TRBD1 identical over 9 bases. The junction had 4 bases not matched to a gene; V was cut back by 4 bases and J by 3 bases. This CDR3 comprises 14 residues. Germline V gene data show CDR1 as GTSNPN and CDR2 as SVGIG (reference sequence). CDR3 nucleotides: TGTGCCTGGAAAGGGACAGGGTCCAATCAGCCCCAGCATTTT. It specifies CAWKGTGSNQPQHF.

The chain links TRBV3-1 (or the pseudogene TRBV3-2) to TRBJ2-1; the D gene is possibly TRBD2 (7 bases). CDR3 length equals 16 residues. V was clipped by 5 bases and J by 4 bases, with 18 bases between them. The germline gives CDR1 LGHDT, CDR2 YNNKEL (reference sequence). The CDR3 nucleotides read TGTGCCAGCAGCTCCCGAGGGGGGGGTTTGTACAATGAGCAGTTCTTC. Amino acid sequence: CASSSRGGGLYNEQFF.

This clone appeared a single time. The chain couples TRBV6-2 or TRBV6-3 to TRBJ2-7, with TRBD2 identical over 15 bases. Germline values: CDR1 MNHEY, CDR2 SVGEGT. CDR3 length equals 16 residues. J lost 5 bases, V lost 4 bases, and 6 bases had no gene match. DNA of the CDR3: TGTGCCAGCAGTTCCTGGACTAGCGGGGGGGGCAACGAGCAGTACTTC. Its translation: CASSSWTSGGGNEQYF.

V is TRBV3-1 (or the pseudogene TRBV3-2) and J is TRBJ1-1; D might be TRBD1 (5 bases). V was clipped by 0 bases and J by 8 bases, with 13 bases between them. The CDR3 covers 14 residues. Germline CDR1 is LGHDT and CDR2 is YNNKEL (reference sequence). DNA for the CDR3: TGTGCCAGCAGCCAAGATCCCCAGACAGCAGAAGCTTTCTTT. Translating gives CASSQDPQTAEAFF.

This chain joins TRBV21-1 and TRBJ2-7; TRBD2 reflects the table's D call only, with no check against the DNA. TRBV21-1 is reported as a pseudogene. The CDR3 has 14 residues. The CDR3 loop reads CATTSGRANYEQYF. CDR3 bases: TGTGCCACTACTAGCGGGAGGGCCAACTACGAGCAGTACTTC.

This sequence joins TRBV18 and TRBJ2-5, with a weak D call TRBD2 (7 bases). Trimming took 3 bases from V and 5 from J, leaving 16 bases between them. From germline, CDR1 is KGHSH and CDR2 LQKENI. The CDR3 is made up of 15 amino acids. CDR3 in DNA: TGTGCCAGCTCACCCCCCCTCGGGGGGCGGGAGACCCAGTACTTC. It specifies CASSPPLGGRETQYF.

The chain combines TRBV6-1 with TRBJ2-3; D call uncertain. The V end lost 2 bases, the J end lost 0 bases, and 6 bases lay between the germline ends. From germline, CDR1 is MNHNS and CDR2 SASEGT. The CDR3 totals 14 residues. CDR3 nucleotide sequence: TGTGCCAGCAGTGAACGGCGGAGCACAGATACGCAGTATTTT. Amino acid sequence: CASSERRSTDTQYF.